Following are 17 T cell receptor beta chains from one sample sequenced in a study of blood T cell repertoires in COVID-19 (dated by TCRdb to about 2020). The receptor library was made with the immunoSEQ multiplex PCR assay. Sourced from immuneACCESS, this table was stored by TCRdb with only in-frame sequences that have V and J called. A share of the clones is absent; for the studies checked, an unresolved V gene accounts for under half, and the remainder has no known explanation. This sample gives about 60,000 clones in total; 80% to 95% of them show up just once. The ten most abundant clones make up 2% to 2.5% of the sample. The sample consisted of peripheral blood. All receptors come from a man aged 55 to 69 with acute or convalescent COVID-19.

The rearrangement uses TRBV5-4 and TRBJ2-3; weak D call: TRBD2 (5 bases). CDR1 is SGHNT, CDR2 YYREEE, per germline (reference sequence). Trimming pared 4 bases from V and 1 base from J, leaving 16 bases between. The CDR3 sequence is 16 residues long. CDR3 DNA: TGTGCCAGCAGCAAAGGAGGCAGGACCGGCACAGATACGCAGTATTTT. As protein: CASSKGGRTGTDTQYF.

This chain uses TRBV3-1 (or the pseudogene TRBV3-2) with TRBJ1-4, with TRBD1 as a possible D gene (5 bases). This CDR3 has 15 amino acids. The ends were cut back, 2 bases at V and 2 bases at J, with 9 bases in the middle. Germline V gene data show CDR1 as LGHDT and CDR2 as YNNKEL (reference sequence). As DNA, the CDR3 is TGTGCCAGCAGCCAAAACCCAGGGACTAATGAAAAACTGTTTTTT. Amino acid sequence: CASSQNPGTNEKLFF.

This sequence joins TRBV6-5 and TRBJ1-2; 7 positions match TRBD1. The germline V gene has CDR1 MNHEY and CDR2 SVGAGI. After removal of 7 bases from V and 8 bases from J, the junction contained 13 bases not matched to a gene. CDR3 length: 14 amino acids. The CDR3 sequence: CASKPGQLGGGYTF. For the CDR3, the DNA is TGTGCCAGCAAACCGGGACAGCTGGGGGGCGGCTACACCTTC.

This sequence joins TRBV12-5 and TRBJ2-1; 8 bases match TRBD2. CDR1 and CDR2 from the germline V gene are LGHNT and FRNRAP. V was clipped by 2 bases and J by 3 bases; unmatched bases: 3. The CDR3 is made up of 15 amino acids. Written as DNA, the CDR3 is TGTGCTAGTGGTTTGTGGCTAGCGGGCTACAATGAGCAGTTCTTC. Its protein is CASGLWLAGYNEQFF.

This clone was recorded a few times. J is TRBJ1-2 and V is TRBV5-4, with a weak D call TRBD1 (6 bases). With 1 base removed from V and 5 bases from J, the gap between germline ends came to 9 bases. This CDR3 is 13 amino acids long. Germline V gene data show CDR1 as SGHNT and CDR2 as YYREEE (reference sequence). CDR3 amino acids: CASSLRGGYGYTF. The CDR3, as DNA: TGTGCCAGCAGCTTGAGGGGGGGGTATGGCTACACCTTC.

The V and J genes are TRBV18 and TRBJ2-7, with 8 positions matching TRBD1. V lost 9 bases and J lost 1; bases outside the gene matches: 5. Germline assignment: CDR1 KGHSH and CDR2 LQKENI. The CDR3 has 13 residues. CDR3 sequence (DNA): TGTGCCAGTGGACAGGGAGTATCCTACGAGCAGTACTTC. Amino acid sequence: CASGQGVSYEQYF.

This chain joins TRBV12-5 and TRBJ2-1; 14 bases match TRBD2. Trimming cost V 0 bases and J 8 bases; bases outside gene matches: 6. CDR1 and CDR2 (germline): LGHNT, FRNRAP. The CDR3 runs 17 residues. CDR3 in amino acids: CASGLVRGLAGVDEQFF. For the CDR3, the DNA is TGTGCTAGTGGTTTGGTACGGGGACTAGCGGGAGTCGATGAGCAGTTCTTC.

The rearrangement uses TRBV6-5 and TRBJ2-4; 7 bases map to TRBD1. Germline loops: CDR1 MNHEY, CDR2 SVGAGI. Germline trimming cut 6 bases from V and 6 bases from J; bases unmatched to any gene: 2. This CDR3 is 12 amino acids long. The CDR3 DNA reads TGTGCCAGCAGCCGGGACAGAAACATTCAGTACTTC. Its translation: CASSRDRNIQYF.

The chain is built from TRBV28 and TRBJ1-6; tentatively, D is TRBD1 (6 bases). Germline V CDR1 and CDR2: MDHEN, SYDVKM. The germline V and J ends were trimmed by 2 bases and 4 bases, with 12 bases remaining between them. CDR3 length equals 16 residues. CDR3 amino acids: CASSLPGDNYNSPLHF. The CDR3 bases are TGTGCCAGCAGTTTACCAGGGGACAATTATAATTCACCCCTCCACTTT.

This chain joins TRBV11-2 and TRBJ2-1, with 8 bases identical to TRBD2. The CDR3 sequence is 14 residues long. Germline V gives CDR1 SGHAT, CDR2 FQNNGV. J gave up 7 bases and V 5 bases, and 7 bases lay outside the gene matches. CDR3 sequence: CASSQAGEWNEQFF. The CDR3 DNA is TGTGCCAGCAGCCAAGCGGGAGAGTGGAATGAGCAGTTCTTC.

The chain recombines TRBV19 with TRBJ2-1; unclear D gene. With 2 bases removed from V and 6 bases from J, the gap between germline ends came to 8 bases. CDR3 length equals 13 residues. Germline-derived CDR1 and CDR2 are LNHDA and SQIVND (reference sequence). The CDR3 region is CASSIKTGNEQFF. DNA for the CDR3: TGTGCCAGTAGTATAAAAACGGGCAATGAGCAGTTCTTC.

The chain uses TRBV9 and TRBJ2-5, with TRBD2 as a possible D gene (6 bases). The V end was cut by 2 bases, the J end by 5 bases, with 19 bases between. CDR3 length: 16 amino acids. The germline gives CDR1 SGDLS, CDR2 YYNGEE. The CDR3 loop reads CASSVGGVGRTETQYF. The DNA for the CDR3 is TGTGCCAGCAGCGTCGGAGGGGTGGGTCGGACGGAGACCCAGTACTTC.

The chain uses TRBV27 and TRBJ2-1; 12 bases line up with TRBD2. This CDR3 is built from 15 residues. Trimming removed 5 bases from V and 10 bases from J; junction bases left unmatched: 9. Germline assignment: CDR1 MNHEY and CDR2 SMNVEV (reference sequence). This chain's CDR3 is CASSLTSGRSKEQFF. DNA for the CDR3: TGTGCCAGCAGTCTTACTAGCGGGAGGTCCAAAGAGCAGTTCTTC.

The chain is built from TRBV11-3 and TRBJ1-1; possible D gene TRBD1, 5 bases. Germline CDR1 SGHNT, CDR2 YENEEA. This CDR3 has 17 amino acids. Trimming left V 5 bases short and J 3 bases short, with 22 bases between. The CDR3 DNA follows: TGTGCCAGCAGCAGACGGGGGGGTCCCCGGGGGGACACTGAAGCTTTCTTT. Translation: CASSRRGGPRGDTEAFF. The whole variable domain, remainder taken from reference TRBV11-3 and TRBJ1-1, is EAGVVQSPRYKIIEKKQPVAFWCNPISGHNTLYWYLQNLGQGPELLIRYENEEAVDDSQLPKDRFSAERLKGVDSTLKIQPAELGDSAVYLCASSRRGGPRGDTEAFFGQGTRLTVV.

This clone has a handful of counts. The chain uses TRBV5-5 and TRBJ1-3; no clear D gene. Germline-derived CDR1 and CDR2 are SGHKS and YYEKEE (reference sequence). With 0 bases removed from V and 2 bases from J, the gap between germline ends came to 6 bases. The CDR3 is made up of 14 amino acids. The CDR3 coding sequence is TGTGCCAGCAGCTTGGGAGGGACTGGAAACACCATATATTTT. Protein: CASSLGGTGNTIYF. The full variable domain, with the rest looked up from reference TRBV5-5 and TRBJ1-3, is DAGVTQSPTHLIKTRGQQVTLRCSPISGHKSVSWYQQVLGQGPQFIFQYYEKEERGRGNFPDRFSARQFPNYSSELNVNALLLGDSALYLCASSLGGTGNTIYFGEGSWLTVV.

V usage is TRBV7-3 and J usage is TRBJ2-1; 10 nucleotides agree with TRBD1. CDR1 and CDR2 from the germline V gene are SGHTA and FQGTGA. The CDR3 totals 16 residues. V lost 3 bases to trimming and J lost 0 bases; unmatched junction nucleotides: 2. The CDR3 sequence is CASSFGQGGSYNEQFF. DNA of the CDR3: TGTGCCAGCAGCTTCGGACAGGGGGGCTCCTACAATGAGCAGTTCTTC.

The J gene is TRBJ1-5, the V gene TRBV24-1; D ambiguous. CDR1 and CDR2 (germline): KGHDR, SFDVKD. The CDR3 runs 13 residues. V was shortened by 6 bases and J by 4 bases, with 9 bases between the two germline ends. CDR3 DNA: TGTGCCACCAGTCGAGGGTGGAATCAGCCCCAGCATTTT. Protein: CATSRGWNQPQHF.